This T cell receptor beta chain comes out of a study of T cells after yellow fever vaccination. The study's findings and limits: FACS-sorted repertoires could contain abundant clonotypes contaminating from the bulk population.

For this clonotype: Its cognate antigen is unknown.

The 5'RACE template-switching step produced TCR cDNA and added a universal primer site and UMIs. TCRdb redid the calling of the 5' RACE reads with MiXCR, one entry per CDR3 protein. The table lists a few hundred thousand distinct CDR3 sequences, about 4.5% of them singletons. This CDR3 spans 14 amino acids. Germline V CDR1 and CDR2: MNHEY, SMNVEV (reference sequence). With 4 bases removed from V and 5 bases from J, the gap between germline ends came to 14 bases. The chain links TRBV27 to TRBJ1-2, with a tentative D call TRBD1 (6 bases). The receptor was derived from a man aged 18 to 35 who received the YFV17D yellow fever vaccine. This specimen was PBMCs, taken 15 days after the yellow fever booster vaccination. The CDR3 loop reads CASSSKYRAYGYTF. The CDR3 DNA reads as TGTGCCAGCAGTTCAAAGTACAGGGCTTATGGCTACACCTTC.